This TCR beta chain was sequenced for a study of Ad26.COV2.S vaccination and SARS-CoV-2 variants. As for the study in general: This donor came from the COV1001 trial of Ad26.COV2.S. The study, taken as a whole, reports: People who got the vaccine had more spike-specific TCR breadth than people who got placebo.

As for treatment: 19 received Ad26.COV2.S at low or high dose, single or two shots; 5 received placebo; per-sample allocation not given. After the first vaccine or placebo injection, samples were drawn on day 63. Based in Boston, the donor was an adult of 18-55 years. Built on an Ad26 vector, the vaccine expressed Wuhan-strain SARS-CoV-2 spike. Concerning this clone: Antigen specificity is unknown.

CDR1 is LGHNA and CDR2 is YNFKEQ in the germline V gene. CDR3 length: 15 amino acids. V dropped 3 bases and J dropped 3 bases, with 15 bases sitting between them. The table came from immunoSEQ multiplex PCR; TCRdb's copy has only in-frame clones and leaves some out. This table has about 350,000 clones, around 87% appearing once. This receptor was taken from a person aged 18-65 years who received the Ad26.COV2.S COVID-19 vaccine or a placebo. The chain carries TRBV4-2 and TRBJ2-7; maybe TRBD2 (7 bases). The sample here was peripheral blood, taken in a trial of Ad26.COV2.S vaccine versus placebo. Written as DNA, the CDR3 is TGTGCCAGCAGCCACGAGGGGGGGGGAGGCTACGAGCAGTACTTC. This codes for CASSHEGGGGYEQYF.